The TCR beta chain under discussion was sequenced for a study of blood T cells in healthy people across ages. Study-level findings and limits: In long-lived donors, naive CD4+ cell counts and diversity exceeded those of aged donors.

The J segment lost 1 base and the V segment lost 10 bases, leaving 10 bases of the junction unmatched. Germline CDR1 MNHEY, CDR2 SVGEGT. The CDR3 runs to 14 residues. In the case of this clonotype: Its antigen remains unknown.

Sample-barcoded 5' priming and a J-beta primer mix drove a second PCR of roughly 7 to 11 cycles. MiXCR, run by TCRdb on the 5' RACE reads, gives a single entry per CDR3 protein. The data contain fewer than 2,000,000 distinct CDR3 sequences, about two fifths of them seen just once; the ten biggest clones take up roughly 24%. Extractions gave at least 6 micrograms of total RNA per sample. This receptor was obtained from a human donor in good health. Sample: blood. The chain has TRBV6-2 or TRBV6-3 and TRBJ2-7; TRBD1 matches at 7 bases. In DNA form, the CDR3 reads TGTGCCACGCTCCGAAGACAGGGTTCCTACGAGCAGTACTTC. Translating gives CATLRRQGSYEQYF.